This T cell receptor (beta chain) derives from a study of cytomegalovirus exposure and HLA in healthy donors. Study findings and constraints: Available immune exposure information covered CMV serostatus only. The authors enumerated around 150 TCR beta chains as linked to cytomegalovirus. Segments of the TCR beta V type were, in most cases, productive about 87% or about 30% of the time in an earlier analysis. Across donors, sequencing depth was assumed by presence/absence analyses to be roughly uniform.

Note on this clone: Its matching antigen is unknown.

Deletions cut 1 base from V and 6 bases from J, with 16 bases between. CDR3 length: 15 residues. CDR1 LGHNA and CDR2 YNFKEQ come from the germline V gene. PCR amplification relied on 60 Vbeta primers (plus 13 Jbeta primers). Some clones are missing from TCRdb's copy, which holds only in-frame ones; the method was immunoSEQ multiplex PCR. Among about 130,000 clones listed, about two thirds were seen once. The TCR was taken from a woman aged 55-75 years in good health and CMV-seropositive. The chain carries TRBV4-2 and TRBJ2-7; the D gene is possibly TRBD1 (6 bases). Sequencing was carried out using PBMCs. The CDR3 DNA reads TGTGCCAGCAGCCAAGTCCCCACAGGGCAAGGCGAGCAGTACTTC. Translation gives CASSQVPTGQGEQYF.